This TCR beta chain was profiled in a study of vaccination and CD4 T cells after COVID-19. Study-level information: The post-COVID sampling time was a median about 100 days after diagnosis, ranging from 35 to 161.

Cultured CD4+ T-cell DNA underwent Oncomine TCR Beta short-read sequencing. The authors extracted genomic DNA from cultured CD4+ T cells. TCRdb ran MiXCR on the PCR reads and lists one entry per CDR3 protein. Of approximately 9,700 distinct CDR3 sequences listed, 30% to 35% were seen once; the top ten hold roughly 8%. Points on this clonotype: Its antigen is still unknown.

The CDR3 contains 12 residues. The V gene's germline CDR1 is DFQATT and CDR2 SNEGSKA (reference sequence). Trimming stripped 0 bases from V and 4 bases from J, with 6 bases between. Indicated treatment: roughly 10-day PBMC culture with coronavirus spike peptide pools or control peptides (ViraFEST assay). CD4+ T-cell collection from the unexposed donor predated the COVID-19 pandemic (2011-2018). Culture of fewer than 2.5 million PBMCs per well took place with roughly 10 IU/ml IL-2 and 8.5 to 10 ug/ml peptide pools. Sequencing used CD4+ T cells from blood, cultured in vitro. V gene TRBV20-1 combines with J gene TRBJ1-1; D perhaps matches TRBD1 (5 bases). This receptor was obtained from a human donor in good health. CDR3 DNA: TGCAGTGCTAGAGAGGGGGGCACTGAAGCTTTCTTT. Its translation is CSAREGGTEAFF.